Listed below are T cell receptor beta chains from one sample, sequenced in a study of OX40 agonist ivuxolimab in advanced cancers. TCRdb keeps only in-frame clones here, not all; method: immunoSEQ multiplex PCR. In the table there are tens of thousands of clones, 70% to 90% of which are singletons. Sequencing was performed on CD4+ or CD8+ T cells sorted from blood, taken in a trial of the OX40 agonist ivuxolimab. The receptors shown here come from an adult with an advanced solid tumor such as melanoma, head and neck, liver or kidney cancer. Each CDR3 is given with its conserved first and last residue. Fields, in order: J gene, D gene, clone size, V gene, CDR3 protein, CDR3 DNA. A D gene is named only where the DNA matches it firmly. Only some rows state a clone size, as once, few, many or a class for expanded clones.

J: TRBJ2-1
D: .
size: once
V: TRBV11-1
CDR3: CASSAHNEQFF
DNA: TGTGCCAGCAGCGCCCACAATGAGCAGTTCTTC

J: TRBJ2-3
D: .
size: .
V: TRBV6-4
CDR3: CASSDSITDTQYF
DNA: TGTGCCAGCAGTGACTCGATTACAGATACGCAGTATTTT

J: TRBJ1-5
D: .
size: .
V: TRBV5-1
CDR3: CASSLGGADQPQHF
DNA: TGCGCCAGCAGCTTGGGGGGGGCGGATCAGCCCCAGCATTTT

J: TRBJ1-5
D: TRBD1
size: .
V: TRBV27
CDR3: CASSSSIPGQSNQPQHF
DNA: TGTGCCAGCAGTTCCAGTATACCGGGACAGAGCAATCAGCCCCAGCATTTT

J: TRBJ1-5
D: TRBD1
size: .
V: TRBV10-2
CDR3: CASRGQGPPLKPQHF
DNA: TGCGCCAGCAGGGGACAGGGACCTCCTCTGAAGCCCCAGCATTTT

J: TRBJ2-5
D: .
size: once
V: TRBV7-9
CDR3: CASSSSETQYF
DNA: TGTGCCAGCAGCTCCTCCGAGACCCAGTACTTC

J: TRBJ1-1
D: .
size: .
V: TRBV28
CDR3: CASSLIPRRTEAFF
DNA: TGTGCCAGCAGTTTAATACCTCGGAGGACTGAAGCTTTCTTT

J: TRBJ2-2
D: .
size: .
V: TRBV10-3
CDR3: CAIRTSGENTGELFF
DNA: TGTGCCATCAGAACCTCGGGGGAGAACACCGGGGAGCTGTTTTTT

J: TRBJ1-5
D: .
size: .
V: TRBV6-5
CDR3: CASRGGWGTNQPQHF
DNA: TGTGCCAGCAGAGGCGGATGGGGGACGAATCAGCCCCAGCATTTT

J: TRBJ2-5
D: TRBD1
size: .
V: TRBV20-1
CDR3: CSARQGKTQYF
DNA: TGCAGTGCAAGACAGGGGAAGACCCAGTACTTC

J: TRBJ2-2
D: TRBD2
size: .
V: TRBV28
CDR3: CASLPLAGEVNTGELFF
DNA: TGTGCCAGCCTACCCTTAGCGGGAGAGGTGAACACCGGGGAGCTGTTTTTT

J: TRBJ1-3
D: .
size: .
V: TRBV5-1
CDR3: CASSLEGSGNTIYF
DNA: TGCGCCAGCAGCTTGGAAGGAAGTGGAAACACCATATATTTT

J: TRBJ1-6
D: .
size: .
V: TRBV7-2
CDR3: CASRQGPDSPLHF
DNA: TGTGCCAGCAGGCAGGGTCCAGATTCACCCCTCCACTTT

J: TRBJ2-1
D: .
size: .
V: TRBV7-9
CDR3: CASSLAQVAGEQFF
DNA: TGTGCCAGCAGCTTAGCGCAAGTAGCAGGTGAGCAGTTCTTC

J: TRBJ2-5
D: .
size: .
V: TRBV19
CDR3: CASSIDTGTQYF
DNA: TGTGCCAGTAGTATAGATACCGGGACCCAGTACTTC

J: TRBJ1-2
D: .
size: once
V: TRBV28
CDR3: CASSLEHSYTF
DNA: TGTGCCAGCAGTTTAGAACATAGCTACACCTTC

J: TRBJ2-2
D: TRBD2
size: .
V: TRBV6-1
CDR3: CASSELLAGGDTGELFF
DNA: TGTGCCAGCAGTGAATTGCTAGCGGGAGGGGACACCGGGGAGCTGTTTTTT

J: TRBJ2-1
D: TRBD2
size: once
V: TRBV28
CDR3: CASSPPAGELSEQFF
DNA: TGTGCCAGCAGCCCACCAGCGGGAGAGCTCTCAGAGCAGTTCTTC

J: TRBJ2-1
D: .
size: .
V: TRBV11-3
CDR3: CASSLGGGSSYNEQFF
DNA: TGTGCCAGCAGCTTAGGAGGAGGGAGCTCCTACAATGAGCAGTTCTTC

J: TRBJ1-5
D: .
size: .
V: TRBV10-2
CDR3: CASSDGRLNQPQHF
DNA: TGCGCCAGCAGTGATGGCCGGTTAAATCAGCCCCAGCATTTT

J: TRBJ1-2
D: TRBD1
size: .
V: TRBV6-1
CDR3: CASDLDRAGYGYTF
DNA: TGTGCCAGTGACCTAGACAGGGCCGGCTATGGCTACACCTTC

J: TRBJ2-5
D: .
size: .
V: TRBV5-6
CDR3: CASSLVDGILRETQYF
DNA: TGTGCCAGCAGCTTGGTGGATGGGATCCTCCGGGAGACCCAGTACTTC

J: TRBJ1-2
D: TRBD1
size: .
V: TRBV27
CDR3: CASSPTPGGDYGYTF
DNA: TGTGCCAGCAGTCCGACCCCAGGGGGCGACTATGGCTACACCTTC

J: TRBJ2-1
D: .
size: .
V: TRBV6-1
CDR3: CASRKNNEQFF
DNA: TGTGCCAGCAGAAAAAACAATGAGCAGTTCTTC

J: TRBJ2-5
D: TRBD1
size: .
V: TRBV29-1
CDR3: CSVPAQGARETQYF
DNA: TGCAGCGTTCCCGCACAGGGGGCGAGGGAGACCCAGTACTTC

J: TRBJ1-1
D: .
size: .
V: TRBV7-9
CDR3: CASSFQGNTEAFF
DNA: TGTGCCAGCAGCTTTCAGGGGAACACTGAAGCTTTCTTT

J: TRBJ2-5
D: .
size: once
V: TRBV9
CDR3: CASSVGVGDGQETQYF
DNA: TGTGCCAGCAGCGTAGGCGTTGGGGACGGGCAAGAGACCCAGTACTTC

J: TRBJ2-7
D: .
size: .
V: TRBV6-1
CDR3: CASSEATGMGNEQYF
DNA: TGTGCCAGCAGTGAAGCTACGGGAATGGGCAACGAGCAGTACTTC

J: TRBJ2-7
D: TRBD2
size: .
V: TRBV28
CDR3: CASSFSGRAYEQYF
DNA: TGTGCCAGCAGTTTTAGCGGGAGGGCCTACGAGCAGTACTTC

J: TRBJ2-3
D: TRBD2
size: .
V: TRBV29-1
CDR3: CSVWTSGSTDTQYF
DNA: TGCAGCGTTTGGACTAGCGGGAGCACAGATACGCAGTATTTT

J: TRBJ1-5
D: .
size: .
V: TRBV23-1
CDR3: CASSPRDKYSNQPQHF
DNA: TGCGCCAGCAGTCCCCGGGACAAATATAGCAATCAGCCCCAGCATTTT

J: TRBJ2-1
D: .
size: .
V: TRBV7-3
CDR3: CASSLGLGQFF
DNA: TGTGCCAGCAGCCTTGGCCTCGGGCAGTTCTTC

J: TRBJ2-5
D: TRBD2
size: .
V: TRBV9
CDR3: CASSAGLAGGGQETQYF
DNA: TGTGCCAGCAGCGCCGGACTAGCGGGAGGGGGGCAAGAGACCCAGTACTTC

J: TRBJ2-2
D: TRBD2
size: .
V: TRBV4-3
CDR3: CASSLAGGIVGELFF
DNA: TGCGCCAGCAGCCTAGCGGGAGGAATTGTCGGGGAGCTGTTTTTT

J: TRBJ2-3
D: TRBD2
size: .
V: TRBV5-4
CDR3: CATSLGGRQSTDTQYF
DNA: TGTGCCACATCGTTGGGGGGGAGACAGAGCACAGATACGCAGTATTTT

J: TRBJ2-7
D: .
size: few
V: TRBV28
CDR3: CASSPPGSATVQYF
DNA: TGTGCCAGCAGCCCCCCGGGCAGCGCTACGGTGCAGTACTTC

J: TRBJ1-1
D: .
size: once
V: TRBV27
CDR3: CASSQAGVWTEAFF
DNA: TGTGCCAGCAGCCAAGCGGGGGTTTGGACTGAAGCTTTCTTT

J: TRBJ1-5
D: .
size: .
V: TRBV5-4
CDR3: CASSYSRGSNQPQHF
DNA: TGTGCCAGCAGTTACTCGAGAGGGAGCAATCAGCCCCAGCATTTT

J: TRBJ2-1
D: .
size: .
V: TRBV10-3
CDR3: CAITNSPWVDNEQFF
DNA: TGTGCCATCACCAATTCCCCTTGGGTGGACAATGAGCAGTTCTTC

J: TRBJ1-1
D: .
size: .
V: TRBV28
CDR3: CASSPFIGLTEAFF
DNA: TGTGCCAGCAGCCCATTTATAGGGTTGACTGAAGCTTTCTTT

J: TRBJ1-2
D: TRBD1
size: .
V: TRBV5-1
CDR3: CASSWSPGGDYGYTF
DNA: TGCGCCAGCAGCTGGTCCCCAGGGGGAGACTATGGCTACACCTTC

J: TRBJ1-4
D: .
size: .
V: TRBV30
CDR3: CAWSSWLSNEKLFF
DNA: TGTGCCTGGAGTAGTTGGCTTTCGAATGAAAAACTGTTTTTT

J: TRBJ2-3
D: TRBD2
size: few
V: TRBV27
CDR3: CASSSRAGLRTDTQYF
DNA: TGTGCCAGCAGTTCCCGGGCGGGACTACGAACAGATACGCAGTATTTT

J: TRBJ2-1
D: .
size: few
V: TRBV6-4
CDR3: CASSGGGRYNEQFF
DNA: TGTGCCAGCAGTGGCGGAGGGCGGTACAATGAGCAGTTCTTC